This T cell receptor (beta chain) is from a study of blood T cell repertoires in COVID-19. Original processing methods: Reference gene primer amplification gave nucleated cell count estimates. Assay: immunoSEQ multiplex PCR; the TCRdb copy retains only in-frame clones and omits some. The V and J calls and clone size are taken from that table; D and trimming were inferred from the DNA. Among about 250,000 clones, approximately 89% were seen once, and the ten largest hold about 6.7%. Per the germline V gene, CDR1 is MNHEY and CDR2 is SVGAGI. Losses at the gene ends were 7 bases for V and 7 bases for J; bases not matched to a gene: 11. This CDR3 comprises 15 residues. Seattle patient enrollment occurred during active infection, with longitudinal follow-up thereafter.

What was sequenced was peripheral blood. The TCR was taken from a woman aged 25 to 39 with COVID-19, enrolled during active disease. The V gene is TRBV6-5, the J gene TRBJ2-2; 8 bases match TRBD1. In DNA form, the CDR3 reads TGTGCCAGCAAGTTACAGGGGGTCGATAACGGGGAGCTGTTTTTT. This encodes CASKLQGVDNGELFF.